This T cell receptor (beta chain) was recovered during a study of blood T cell repertoires in COVID-19. Study context: Specimens from acute and convalescent COVID-19 originated in the United States, Italy and Spain. The cDNA or gDNA used as material had been derived from T cells, B-cell-depleted T cells, or PBMCs.

In the source study's methods: Researchers report that nucleated cell counts were estimated from reference gene primer amplification. The data were produced by immunoSEQ multiplex PCR, yet TCRdb's version contains in-frame clones alone and is incomplete. Clone size and the V and J calls come from that table; the DNA yielded D and trimming. The sample holds some 150,000 clones, 70% to 90% seen once. CDR1 and CDR2 from the germline V gene are MNHEY and SMNVEV (reference sequence). V was clipped by 6 bases and J by 7 bases; unmatched bases: 6. The CDR3 sequence is 14 residues long. What was sequenced was peripheral blood. V usage is TRBV27 and J usage is TRBJ1-4, with 9 bases matching TRBD1. This receptor was obtained from a woman older than 75 with acute or convalescent COVID-19. CDR3 residues: CASSLQGAGEKLFF. The DNA of the CDR3 is TGTGCCAGCAGCTTACAGGGGGCCGGTGAAAAACTGTTTTTT.